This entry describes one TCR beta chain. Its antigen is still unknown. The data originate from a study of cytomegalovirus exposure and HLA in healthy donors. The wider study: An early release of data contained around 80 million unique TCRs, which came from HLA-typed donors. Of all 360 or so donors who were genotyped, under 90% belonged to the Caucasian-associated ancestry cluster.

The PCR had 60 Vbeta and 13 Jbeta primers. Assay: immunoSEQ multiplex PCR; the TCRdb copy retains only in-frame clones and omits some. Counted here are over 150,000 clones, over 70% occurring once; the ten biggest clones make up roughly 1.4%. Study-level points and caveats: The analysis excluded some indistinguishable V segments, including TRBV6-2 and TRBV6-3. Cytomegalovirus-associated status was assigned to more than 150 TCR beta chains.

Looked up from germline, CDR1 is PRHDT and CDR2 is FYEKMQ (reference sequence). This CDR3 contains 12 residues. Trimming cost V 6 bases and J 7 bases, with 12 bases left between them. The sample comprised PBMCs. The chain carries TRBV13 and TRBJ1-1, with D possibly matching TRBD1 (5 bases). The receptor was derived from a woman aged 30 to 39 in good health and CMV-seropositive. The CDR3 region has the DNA TGTGCCAGCAGTCACCGGGACTTTGAAGCTTTCTTT. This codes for CASSHRDFEAFF.